This T cell receptor (beta chain) originates from a study of blood T cell repertoires in COVID-19. Overall study context: Researchers got acute and convalescent COVID-19 samples from the United States, Italy and Spain. The cDNA or gDNA used as material had been derived from T cells, B-cell-depleted T cells, or PBMCs.

Original processing notes: Amplification of reference gene primers provided the estimated nucleated cell counts. Sequencing was performed with immunoSEQ multiplex PCR; in TCRdb, only in-frame clones are kept and a portion is missing. V, J and clone size are taken as reported in that table, and D and trimming were inferred from the DNA itself. The top ten clones hold 7.9% of a sample with around 99,000 clones, approximately 80% of them seen once. This CDR3 contains 15 residues. Germline V gene sequence: CDR1 MGHRA, CDR2 YSYEKL. V shed 4 bases and J shed 0 bases, with 10 bases lying between them. The V and J genes are TRBV4-1 and TRBJ2-1; D is perhaps TRBD2 (5 bases). The origin of this receptor is a woman aged 80 or older with active or convalescent COVID-19. What was sequenced was peripheral blood. CDR3 nucleotide sequence: TGCGCCAGCAGCCGGTTGGGGAGCTCCTACAATGAGCAGTTCTTC. Protein product: CASSRLGSSYNEQFF.